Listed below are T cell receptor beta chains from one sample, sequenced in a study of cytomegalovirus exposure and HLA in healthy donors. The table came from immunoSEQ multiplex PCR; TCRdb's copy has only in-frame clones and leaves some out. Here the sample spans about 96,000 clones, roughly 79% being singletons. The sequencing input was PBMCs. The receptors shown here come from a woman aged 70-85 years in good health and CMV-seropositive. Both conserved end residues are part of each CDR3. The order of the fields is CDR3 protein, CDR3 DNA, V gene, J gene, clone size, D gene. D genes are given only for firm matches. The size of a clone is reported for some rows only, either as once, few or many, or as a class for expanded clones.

CDR3: CASTSRGSGANVLTF; DNA: TGTGCCAGCACCTCTCGGGGCTCTGGGGCCAACGTCCTGACTTTC; V: TRBV28; J: TRBJ2-6; size: NA; D: NA
CDR3: CASSMRGGYLETQYF; DNA: TGTGCCAGTAGTATGCGGGGGGGCTATCTAGAGACCCAGTACTTC; V: TRBV19; J: TRBJ2-5; size: few; D: TRBD2
CDR3: CASSLGGTSGNTIYF; DNA: TGTGCCAGCAGCTTAGGAGGTACCTCTGGAAACACCATATATTTT; V: TRBV7-6; J: TRBJ1-3; size: NA; D: NA
CDR3: CASTPYRGRSDTQYF; DNA: TGTGCCAGCACCCCTTACAGGGGGCGATCAGATACGCAGTATTTT; V: TRBV28; J: TRBJ2-3; size: NA; D: TRBD1
CDR3: CASSTNRGQKYTEAFF; DNA: TGTGCCAGCAGCACCAACAGGGGGCAGAAGTACACTGAAGCTTTCTTT; V: TRBV5-4; J: TRBJ1-1; size: NA; D: TRBD1
CDR3: CSAGGVQFF; DNA: TGCAGTGCGGGGGGAGTACAGTTCTTC; V: TRBV20-1; J: TRBJ2-1; size: NA; D: NA
CDR3: CASSQDRRIVFF; DNA: TGTGCCAGCAGTCAGGATAGAAGAATTGTGTTTTTT; V: TRBV6-1; J: TRBJ1-4; size: NA; D: NA
CDR3: CASSPGGSDTQYF; DNA: TGTGCCAGCAGCCCTGGGGGGTCAGATACGCAGTATTTT; V: TRBV6-6; J: TRBJ2-3; size: once; D: NA
CDR3: CASSVAPKLAGNAGELFF; DNA: TGTGCCAGCAGCGTAGCCCCCAAACTAGCGGGGAACGCCGGGGAGCTGTTTTTT; V: TRBV9; J: TRBJ2-2; size: NA; D: TRBD2
CDR3: CASSQAGYGGGYTF; DNA: TGTGCCAGCAGCCAAGCGGGTTACGGAGGTGGCTACACCTTC; V: TRBV14; J: TRBJ1-2; size: NA; D: NA
CDR3: CASGASGGSSYEQYF; DNA: TGTGCCAGCGGCGCTAGCGGGGGGAGCTCCTACGAGCAGTACTTC; V: TRBV6-6; J: TRBJ2-7; size: NA; D: TRBD2
CDR3: CAIRGDRGEDTEAFF; DNA: TGTGCCATCAGGGGGGACAGGGGCGAGGATACTGAAGCTTTCTTT; V: TRBV10-3; J: TRBJ1-1; size: once; D: TRBD1
CDR3: CASSLLGLEAFF; DNA: TGTGCCAGCAGCTTATTGGGGCTCGAAGCTTTCTTT; V: TRBV7-9; J: TRBJ1-1; size: few; D: NA
CDR3: CASSLEGRGVSRHF; DNA: TGTGCCAGCAGCTTAGAAGGGCGCGGGGTCAGCCGTCACTTC; V: TRBV11-2; J: TRBJ2-7; size: NA; D: NA
CDR3: CASSLTSGGYNEQFF; DNA: TGTGCCAGCAGCTTAACTAGCGGGGGTTACAATGAGCAGTTCTTC; V: TRBV7-2; J: TRBJ2-1; size: NA; D: TRBD2
CDR3: CSVEFGRSGAEQYF; DNA: TGCAGCGTTGAATTTGGGAGATCAGGGGCCGAGCAGTACTTC; V: TRBV29-1; J: TRBJ2-7; size: few; D: NA
CDR3: CASSYNWESNQPQHF; DNA: TGTGCCAGCAGTTATAATTGGGAGAGCAATCAGCCCCAGCATTTT; V: TRBV6-6; J: TRBJ1-5; size: once; D: NA
CDR3: CASSWKSGESPLHF; DNA: TGTGCCAGCAGCTGGAAGTCAGGGGAATCACCCCTCCACTTT; V: TRBV5-4; J: TRBJ1-6; size: NA; D: NA
CDR3: CASSDSRQGAPSNQPQHF; DNA: TGCGCCAGCAGTGATAGTAGGCAGGGGGCGCCGAGCAATCAGCCCCAGCATTTT; V: TRBV10-1; J: TRBJ1-5; size: NA; D: TRBD1
CDR3: CSGGHSSYEQYF; DNA: TGCAGCGGGGGACACAGCTCCTACGAGCAGTACTTC; V: TRBV29-1; J: TRBJ2-7; size: NA; D: NA
CDR3: CASSRGTYNEQFF; DNA: TGTGCCAGCTCAAGGGGTACCTACAATGAGCAGTTCTTC; V: TRBV18; J: TRBJ2-1; size: once; D: NA
CDR3: CASIENSPSGELFF; DNA: TGTGCCAGTATTGAGAACAGTCCGTCCGGGGAGCTGTTTTTT; V: TRBV19; J: TRBJ2-2; size: NA; D: NA
CDR3: CASSPGTGRYNEQFF; DNA: TGTGCCAGCAGCCCCGGGACAGGGCGATACAATGAGCAGTTCTTC; V: TRBV7-3; J: TRBJ2-1; size: NA; D: TRBD1
CDR3: CASSQGLTNVLTF; DNA: TGTGCCAGCAGCCAGGGGCTGACCAACGTCCTGACTTTC; V: TRBV2; J: TRBJ2-6; size: NA; D: NA
CDR3: CASSSSGRRQFF; DNA: TGTGCCAGCAGTTCTAGCGGGAGAAGGCAGTTCTTC; V: TRBV5-5; J: TRBJ2-1; size: NA; D: TRBD2
CDR3: CASSPTGEGSSPLHF; DNA: TGTGCCAGCTCCCCCACGGGGGAGGGGAGTTCACCCCTCCACTTT; V: TRBV18; J: TRBJ1-6; size: few; D: NA
CDR3: CASSIGRGSSYEQYF; DNA: TGTGCCAGCAGCATCGGACGGGGGAGCTCCTACGAGCAGTACTTC; V: TRBV5-6; J: TRBJ2-7; size: NA; D: NA
CDR3: CATSRGSPGQIYNEQFF; DNA: TGTGCCACCAGCAGGGGTTCTCCGGGACAGATCTACAATGAGCAGTTCTTC; V: TRBV15; J: TRBJ2-1; size: once; D: TRBD1
CDR3: CASSPRLAGGNNEQFF; DNA: TGTGCCAGCAGCCCCCGACTAGCGGGGGGAAACAATGAGCAGTTCTTC; V: TRBV11-2; J: TRBJ2-1; size: few; D: TRBD2
CDR3: CALSAYGYTF; DNA: TGTGCCTTAAGTGCGTATGGCTACACCTTC; V: TRBV7-9; J: TRBJ1-2; size: few; D: NA
CDR3: CASSQAEGSWPQHF; DNA: TGCGCCAGCAGCCAGGCCGAGGGTAGCTGGCCCCAGCATTTT; V: TRBV4-1; J: TRBJ1-5; size: few; D: NA